These 32 T cell receptor beta chains originate from one sample sequenced in a study of OX40 agonist ivuxolimab in advanced cancers. Clones were sequenced by immunoSEQ multiplex PCR, and TCRdb holds only the in-frame ones, with some missing. The data contain roughly 49,000 clones, about 79% of them singletons. This specimen was CD4+ or CD8+ T cells sorted from blood, taken in a trial of the OX40 agonist ivuxolimab. These receptors all come from an adult with an advanced solid tumor such as melanoma, head and neck, liver or kidney cancer.

This chain connects TRBV15 to TRBJ1-2, with 7 nucleotides matching TRBD1. Per the germline V gene, CDR1 is LNHNV and CDR2 is YYDKDF (reference sequence). With 1 base clipped from V and 2 bases from J, the junction kept 16 bases outside the gene matches. The CDR3 length is 19 residues. CDR3 DNA: TGTGCCACCAGCAGAGTCTTAGGAGGGGGCCGCCGGGGGAACTATGGCTACACCTTC. Translation: CATSRVLGGGRRGNYGYTF.

Comments on this clone: Other DNA sequences in the sample encode the same CDR3. The chain couples TRBV6-1 to TRBJ2-5; a possible D gene is TRBD1 (6 bases). CDR3 length equals 13 residues. Trimming pared 3 bases from V and 6 bases from J, leaving 11 bases between. Germline V lookup: CDR1 MNHNS, CDR2 SASEGT. The CDR3 nucleotides read TGTGCCAGCAGTGACAGGGGTTTGAAGACCCAGTACTTC. Its translation is CASSDRGLKTQYF.

The table lists this clone with a few counts. The CDR3 DNA sequence: TGTGCCAGCAGCAGTCGGGACAGCACTGAAGCTTTCTTT. It yields the protein CASSSRDSTEAFF. This chain links TRBV14 with TRBJ1-1; 7 nucleotides align to TRBD1. The length of the CDR3 is 13 residues. Trimming took 5 bases from V and 4 from J; bases not matched to a gene: 4. Germline V CDR1 and CDR2: SGHDN, FVKESK.

The V and J genes are TRBV20-1 and TRBJ1-2, with D maybe TRBD1 (5 bases). The V end was cut by 5 bases, the J end by 7 bases, with 11 bases between. CDR1 DFQATT and CDR2 SNEGSKA come from the germline V gene (reference sequence). The CDR3 consists of 11 residues. The CDR3: CSAEGDGGYTF. Here the CDR3 DNA reads TGCAGTGCTGAAGGGGATGGTGGCTACACCTTC.

For this clone: The same CDR3 is also encoded by other DNA sequences in this sample. The rearrangement uses TRBV9 and TRBJ2-7; maybe TRBD2 (7 bases). The germline gives CDR1 SGDLS, CDR2 YYNGEE. V lost 3 bases and J lost 3, with 28 bases in between. The CDR3 totals 19 residues. The CDR3 here is CASSAPSSGGGPDRYEQYF. In DNA, the CDR3 is TGTGCCAGCAGCGCGCCTTCGAGTGGGGGGGGGCCCGATCGCTACGAGCAGTACTTC.

The J gene is TRBJ2-1, the V gene TRBV11-3; D may be TRBD2 (6 bases). This CDR3 comprises 16 residues. Trimming removed 3 bases at V and 7 bases at J, with 19 bases between. The germline V gene has CDR1 SGHNT and CDR2 YENEEA. The CDR3 region is CASSFFVGLGLNEQFF. The CDR3 DNA reads as TGTGCCAGCAGCTTTTTTGTGGGACTTGGGCTAAATGAGCAGTTCTTC. Filled out from reference TRBV11-3 and TRBJ2-1, the complete variable domain reads EAGVVQSPRYKIIEKKQPVAFWCNPISGHNTLYWYLQNLGQGPELLIRYENEEAVDDSQLPKDRFSAERLKGVDSTLKIQPAELGDSAVYLCASSFFVGLGLNEQFFGPGTRLTVL.

CDR3 nucleotide sequence: TGTGCCAGCAGTTTTGTCCCCAACTCCTACGAGCAGTACTTC. Translating it yields CASSFVPNSYEQYF. V and J are TRBV27 and TRBJ2-7; D unresolved. Trimming stripped 3 bases from V and 0 bases from J, with 9 bases between. Germline V gives CDR1 MNHEY, CDR2 SMNVEV (reference sequence). The CDR3 consists of 14 residues.

J is TRBJ2-1 and V is TRBV18, with 13 bases lining up with TRBD2. CDR1 and CDR2 from the germline V gene are KGHSH and LQKENI. CDR3 length: 16 amino acids. The ends lost 6 bases at V and 8 bases at J; junction bases unmatched: 10. For the CDR3, the DNA is TGTGCCAGCTCCCAACCCGGGACTAGCGGGATGTATGAGCAGTTCTTC. This gives the protein CASSQPGTSGMYEQFF.

The V call is TRBV6-6, the J call TRBJ2-3, with 8 bases that match TRBD1. In germline, CDR1 is MNHNY, CDR2 SVGAGI (reference sequence). The junction had 6 bases not matched to a gene; V was cut back by 2 bases and J by 5 bases. This CDR3 spans 15 amino acids. The CDR3 coding sequence is TGTGCCAGCAGTTACCTCAGGGGGCGCCAAGATACGCAGTATTTT. This encodes CASSYLRGRQDTQYF.

This chain links TRBV29-1 with TRBJ1-2; D gene unclear. Trimming stripped 4 bases from V and 5 bases from J, with 11 bases between. Germline values: CDR1 SQVTM, CDR2 ANQGSEA. The CDR3 covers 12 residues. The CDR3: CSVVTGRYGYTF. The CDR3 nucleotides are TGCAGCGTTGTTACTGGGCGGTATGGCTACACCTTC.

Here the CDR3 DNA reads TGTGCCAGCAGTGAAGCCCAGGGAGGGGAGACCCAGTACTTC. This gives the protein CASSEAQGGETQYF. J is TRBJ2-5 and V is TRBV2; 7 bases are a match to TRBD2. Germline CDR1 is SNHLY and CDR2 is FYNNEI. The CDR3 is 14 amino acids. With 0 bases clipped from V and 5 bases from J, the junction kept 3 bases outside the gene matches.

The V gene is TRBV7-2, the J gene TRBJ1-2, with 7 bases lining up with TRBD1. The CDR3 runs 16 residues. The germline CDR1 and CDR2 sequences are SGHTA and FQGNSA. Trimming at V came to 5 bases and at J to 2 bases, leaving 11 bases not matched to a gene. CDR3: CASSPMSGGNNYGYTF. CDR3 sequence (DNA): TGTGCCAGCAGCCCCATGTCAGGGGGAAACAACTATGGCTACACCTTC.

The sample holds one count of this clone. The chain couples TRBV10-3 to TRBJ1-1, with TRBD1 as a possible D gene (6 bases). The germline V gene has CDR1 ENHRY and CDR2 SYGVKD. The CDR3 is made up of 15 amino acids. V was shortened by 3 bases and J by 1 base, with 12 bases between the two germline ends. This chain's CDR3 is CAISEGGPKNTEAFF. CDR3 sequence (DNA): TGTGCCATCAGTGAAGGGGGACCGAAGAACACTGAAGCTTTCTTT.

This clone appeared a few times. The rearrangement uses TRBV20-1 and TRBJ1-2; D gene uncertain. The CDR3 contains 11 residues. Trimming removed 4 bases from V and 0 bases from J, with 3 bases in between. Germline CDR1 and CDR2: DFQATT and SNEGSKA (reference sequence). The CDR3 spells CSATPNYGYTF. The CDR3 nucleotides are TGCAGTGCTACACCTAACTATGGCTACACCTTC.

Points on this clone: Other DNA variants within this sample encode the same CDR3. This chain joins TRBV5-1 and TRBJ1-1; D is unclear. Germline CDR1 SGHRS, CDR2 YFSETQ. The CDR3 length is 13 residues. The V end lost 0 bases, the J end lost 1 base, and 4 bases lay between the germline ends. In DNA, the CDR3 is TGCGCCAGCAGCTTGGCCCCGAACACTGAAGCTTTCTTT. This sequence encodes CASSLAPNTEAFF.

CDR3 amino acids: CASSGGHYTEAFF. CDR3 sequence (DNA): TGTGCCAGCAGTGGGGGACATTACACTGAAGCTTTCTTT. This chain links TRBV6-1 with TRBJ1-1; weak D call: TRBD1 (6 bases). Germline loops: CDR1 MNHNS, CDR2 SASEGT. CDR3 length: 13 residues. V lost 4 bases and J 3 bases, leaving 9 bases between the germline ends.

In regard to this clone: An end of the junction differs from the germline gene, which may be a read error. The V gene is TRBV4-1, the J gene TRBJ1-2, with D hard to call. The CDR3 is 18 residues long. Germline CDR1 MGHRA, CDR2 YSYEKL. The CDR3 loop is CAGSQYYPPPTYNYGYTF. Here the CDR3 DNA reads TGCGCCGGCAGCCAATACTATCCCCCGCCGACGTATAACTATGGCTACACCTTC.

V and J are TRBV2 and TRBJ1-3; no clear D gene. Germline V gene data show CDR1 as SNHLY and CDR2 as FYNNEI. The CDR3 is 16 residues long. V gave up 7 bases and J gave up 2 bases, with 18 bases separating them. The DNA of the CDR3 is TGTGCCAGCACCCCTAGAGTGCGGGGAGCTGGAAACACCATATATTTT. Its protein product is CASTPRVRGAGNTIYF.

J is TRBJ2-1 and V is TRBV27; D perhaps matches TRBD2 (6 bases). Germline loops: CDR1 MNHEY, CDR2 SMNVEV (reference sequence). The CDR3 sequence is 13 residues long. The V end was cut by 7 bases, the J end by 4 bases, with 11 bases between. CDR3 sequence: CASKKGTYNEQFF. CDR3 nucleotide sequence: TGTGCCAGCAAGAAGGGGACTTACAATGAGCAGTTCTTC.

The table lists this clone with a few counts. The V and J genes are TRBV23-1 and TRBJ2-5; 10 bases fit TRBD1. Being an ORF, TRBV23-1 has a function that is uncertain. This CDR3 region has 14 residues. J lost 3 bases, V lost 5 bases, and 3 bases had no gene match. CDR3 coding DNA: TGCGCCAGCAGTTCCGGGACAGGGGAAGAGACCCAGTACTTC. Translated: CASSSGTGEETQYF.

The V call is TRBV7-8, the J call TRBJ1-5, with D tentatively TRBD1 (6 bases). Germline V CDR1 and CDR2: SGHVS, FQNEAQ. Deletions cut 3 bases from V and 2 bases from J, with 11 bases between. This CDR3 region has 15 residues. The CDR3 sequence is CASSFQGMGNQPQHF. The CDR3 nucleotides read TGTGCCAGCAGCTTCCAGGGGATGGGCAATCAGCCCCAGCATTTT. The whole variable domain, filled in from reference TRBV7-8 and TRBJ1-5, reads GAGVSQSPRYKVAKRGQDVALRCDPISGHVSLFWYQQALGQGPEFLTYFQNEAQLDKSGLPSDRFFAERPEGSVSTLKIQRTQQEDSAVYLCASSFQGMGNQPQHFGDGTRLSIL.

The chain combines TRBV2 with TRBJ2-3; D remains ambiguous. Trimming shortened V by 8 bases and J by 2 bases, and 5 bases separated the two germline ends. This CDR3 contains 11 residues. The V gene's germline CDR1 is SNHLY and CDR2 FYNNEI. The CDR3 protein is CASQYTDTQYF. In DNA form, the CDR3 reads TGTGCCAGCCAGTACACAGATACGCAGTATTTT.

This clone has just a few counts. The chain uses TRBV4-3 and TRBJ1-2; weak D call: TRBD1 (6 bases). Germline V gene sequence: CDR1 LGHNA, CDR2 YSLEER. The CDR3 covers 14 residues. V was pared by 5 bases and J by 5 bases, with 15 bases between. The CDR3 is CASSVATGKYGYTF. The CDR3, as DNA: TGCGCCAGCAGCGTAGCAACAGGGAAGTATGGCTACACCTTC.

The chain combines TRBV27 with TRBJ1-2; the match to TRBD1 covers 9 bases. V was clipped by 5 bases and J by 4 bases; unmatched bases: 5. This CDR3 contains 14 residues. The germline gives CDR1 MNHEY, CDR2 SMNVEV (reference sequence). CDR3 in DNA: TGTGCCAGCAGTGCCGGGACAGGGACCTATGGCTACACCTTC. Encoded protein: CASSAGTGTYGYTF.

The CDR3 nucleotides read TGTGCCAGCAGTGAGGCAGGGGGTGCCCTTAGGAACGAGCAGTACTTC. Translation: CASSEAGGALRNEQYF. The chain combines TRBV25-1 with TRBJ2-7; 7 nucleotides match TRBD1. J gave up 5 bases and V 3 bases, and 13 bases lay outside the gene matches. Germline CDR1 reads MGHDK; CDR2 reads SYGVNS. This CDR3 has 16 residues.

The chain uses TRBV27 and TRBJ2-1; 8 nucleotides align to TRBD1. V lost 7 bases, J lost 2 bases, and 4 bases stayed unmatched. The CDR3 loop spans 14 amino acids. Germline V gene data show CDR1 as MNHEY and CDR2 as SMNVEV (reference sequence). CDR3 nucleotide sequence: TGTGCCAGCACCATACAGGGGGCCTACAATGAGCAGTTCTTC. Translating it yields CASTIQGAYNEQFF.

A single count supports this clone. The chain has TRBV5-1 and TRBJ2-7; 10 nucleotides match TRBD2. The CDR3 extends over 14 amino acids. The V and J ends lost 4 bases and 3 bases, in that order; junction bases with no gene match: 4. The V gene's germline CDR1 is SGHRS and CDR2 YFSETQ. The CDR3 sequence: CASSLASGGYEQYF. The CDR3, as DNA: TGCGCCAGCAGCCTAGCTAGCGGGGGCTACGAGCAGTACTTC. The variable domain in full, completed from reference TRBV5-1 and TRBJ2-7, reads KAGVTQTPRYLIKTRGQQVTLSCSPISGHRSVSWYQQTPGQGLQFLFEYFSETQRNKGNFPGRFSGRQFSNSRSEMNVSTLELGDSALYLCASSLASGGYEQYFGPGTRLTVT.

The CDR3 nucleotides read TGTGCCAGCAGCCTAAGACTAGCGGGCTTCAATGAGCAGTTCTTC. It encodes CASSLRLAGFNEQFF. The chain couples TRBV11-2 to TRBJ2-1; 10 nucleotides line up with TRBD2. The V and J ends lost 5 bases and 6 bases, in that order; junction bases with no gene match: 7. The CDR3 covers 15 residues. From germline, CDR1 is SGHAT and CDR2 FQNNGV.

The V gene is TRBV9, the J gene TRBJ2-7; 11 bases match TRBD1. The CDR3 spans 16 residues. The germline V gene has CDR1 SGDLS and CDR2 YYNGEE. V dropped 3 bases and J dropped 4; count of bases not matched to a gene: 9. CDR3 nucleotides: TGTGCCAGCAGCGCCCCGGAAGGACAGGGGGCTTACGAGCAGTACTTC. Its translation: CASSAPEGQGAYEQYF.

The chain links TRBV28 to TRBJ1-5, with D uncertain. Per the germline V gene, CDR1 is MDHEN and CDR2 is SYDVKM. The CDR3 covers 12 residues. V was cut by 3 bases and J by 6 bases, with 6 bases left in between. CDR3 sequence (DNA): TGTGCCAGCAGTTTGGCTGGTCAGCCCCAGCATTTT. It specifies CASSLAGQPQHF.

The CDR3 sequence: CASSSQAHTQYF. For the CDR3, the DNA is TGTGCCAGCAGCTCTCAGGCCCATACGCAGTATTTT. The chain carries TRBV7-6 and TRBJ2-3; no reliable D call. The CDR3 loop spans 12 amino acids. V was clipped by 4 bases and J by 7 bases, with 9 bases between them. CDR1 and CDR2 from the germline V gene are SGHVS and FNYEAQ. Filled out from reference TRBV7-6 and TRBJ2-3, the complete variable domain reads GAGVSQSPRYKVTKRGQDVALRCDPISGHVSLYWYRQALGQGPEFLTYFNYEAQQDKSGLPNDRFSAERPEGSISTLTIQRTEQRDSAMYRCASSSQAHTQYFGPGTRLTVL.

The rearrangement joins TRBV25-1 to TRBJ1-1, with TRBD1 matching over 10 bases. Germline V gives CDR1 MGHDK, CDR2 SYGVNS. After removal of 1 base from V and 5 bases from J, the junction contained 10 bases not matched to a gene. This CDR3 spans 17 amino acids. The CDR3 reads CASSEFRTGGGRTEAFF. The CDR3 bases are TGTGCCAGCAGTGAATTCCGGACAGGGGGAGGGAGGACTGAAGCTTTCTTT.